Listed here are 29 T cell receptor beta chains from one sample, sequenced in a study of blood T cell repertoires in COVID-19. Clones were sequenced by immunoSEQ multiplex PCR, and TCRdb holds only the in-frame ones, with some missing. The table records about 180,000 clones, roughly 85% of them present only once. Input material: PBMCs or T cells enriched from blood (not recorded which). The receptors shown here come from a woman between 18 and 29 years old who had recovered from COVID-19.

This clone was seen a few times. This same CDR3 is encoded by further DNA sequences in the sample. The J gene is TRBJ1-1, the V gene TRBV11-2; TRBD1 agrees at 7 bases. V shed 6 bases, J shed 1 base, and the junction held 2 bases outside the gene matches. Per germline, CDR1 SGHAT and CDR2 FQNNGV. The CDR3 sequence is 13 residues long. The CDR3 DNA is TGTGCCAGCAGTTGGACAGGGAACACTGAAGCTTTCTTT. Protein: CASSWTGNTEAFF. The full variable domain, with the rest looked up from reference TRBV11-2 and TRBJ1-1, is EAGVAQSPRYKIIEKRQSVAFWCNPISGHATLYWYQQILGQGPKLLIQFQNNGVVDDSQLPKDRFSAERLKGVDSTLKIQPAKLEDSAVYLCASSWTGNTEAFFGQGTRLTVV.

This chain joins TRBV6-5 and TRBJ1-3; D uncertain. The CDR3 is 13 amino acids. Trimming took 10 bases from V and 0 from J, leaving 10 bases between them. Germline V lookup: CDR1 MNHEY, CDR2 SVGAGI. The CDR3 reads CATRGFSGNTIYF. The CDR3 DNA is TGTGCCACCCGAGGGTTCTCTGGAAACACCATATATTTT.

This clone showed up just a few times. V usage is TRBV6-2 or TRBV6-3 and J usage is TRBJ2-2, with a possible D match to TRBD2 (5 bases). With 2 bases removed from V and 3 bases from J, the gap between germline ends came to 10 bases. The CDR3 length is 15 residues. Per the germline V gene, CDR1 is MNHEY and CDR2 is SVGEGT. CDR3 sequence (DNA): TGTGCCAGCAGTTACGTCTGGGGAGACACCGGGGAGCTGTTTTTT. Encoded protein: CASSYVWGDTGELFF.

V is TRBV7-9 and J is TRBJ2-7; 7 bases match TRBD1. J lost 1 base, V lost 5 bases, and 17 bases had no gene match. Germline V gene sequence: CDR1 SEHNR, CDR2 FQNEAQ (reference sequence). CDR3 length: 18 residues. The CDR3 loop reads CASSRAIGPDRLSYEQYF. Here the CDR3 DNA reads TGTGCCAGCAGCCGAGCGATTGGCCCGGACAGGCTTTCCTACGAGCAGTACTTC. Supplemented by reference TRBV7-9 and TRBJ2-7, the full variable domain reads DTGVSQNPRHKITKRGQNVTFRCDPISEHNRLYWYRQTLGQGPEFLTYFQNEAQLEKSRLLSDRFSAERPKGSFSTLEIQRTEQGDSAMYLCASSRAIGPDRLSYEQYFGPGTRLTVT.

V gene TRBV5-1 combines with J gene TRBJ1-4; TRBD1 aligns across 8 bases. The V and J ends lost 2 bases and 1 base, in that order; junction bases with no gene match: 7. The length of the CDR3 is 17 residues. The V gene's germline CDR1 is SGHRS and CDR2 YFSETQ. The DNA for the CDR3 is TGCGCCAGCAGCTTCGGCAGGGGGCCGGGAACTAATGAAAAACTGTTTTTT. It is translated as CASSFGRGPGTNEKLFF.

The sample holds many counts of this clone. This chain joins TRBV6-2 or TRBV6-3 and TRBJ1-6; perhaps TRBD1 as D (5 bases). The V end lost 0 bases, the J end lost 7 bases, and 7 bases lay between the germline ends. This CDR3 contains 14 residues. Germline V gene data show CDR1 as MNHEY and CDR2 as SVGEGT. CDR3 sequence reads: CASSYSAGNSPLHF. The CDR3 DNA reads TGTGCCAGCAGTTACTCGGCAGGGAATTCACCCCTCCACTTT.

V gene TRBV12-3 or TRBV12-4 combines with J gene TRBJ1-2; the D is unclear. The V end lost 6 bases, the J end lost 6 bases, and 11 bases lay between the germline ends. The CDR3 contains 12 residues. The CDR3 DNA is TGTGCCAGCAGGGGAGAATCCCATGGCTACACCTTC. It translates to CASRGESHGYTF.

This chain links TRBV11-2 with TRBJ2-7; D gene unclear. Trimming stripped 3 bases from V and 0 bases from J, with 3 bases between. The germline gives CDR1 SGHAT, CDR2 FQNNGV. The CDR3 contains 12 residues. The DNA of the CDR3 is TGTGCCAGCAGCTTCCTCTCCTACGAGCAGTACTTC. Amino acids: CASSFLSYEQYF.

The V and J genes are TRBV21-1 and TRBJ2-3; TRBD2, the table's D call, lacks a check against the DNA. TRBV21-1 is flagged as a pseudogene. This CDR3 comprises 14 residues. The CDR3 DNA is TGTGCCAGCAACCTAGCGGGAGGGCGTGATACGCAGTATTTT. Translating gives CASNLAGGRDTQYF.

This chain connects TRBV9 to TRBJ2-7; D is unclear. Trimming removed 2 bases at V and 6 bases at J, with 15 bases between. CDR1 and CDR2 (germline): SGDLS, YYNGEE. The CDR3 sequence is 14 residues long. CDR3 loop: CASSVDMRRIEQYF. The CDR3 coding sequence is TGTGCCAGCAGCGTGGATATGAGGCGGATCGAGCAGTACTTC.

V is TRBV10-3 and J is TRBJ2-1, with 9 bases fitting TRBD2. The J segment lost 4 bases and the V segment lost 6 bases, leaving 13 bases of the junction unmatched. There are 17 residues in the CDR3. From germline, CDR1 is ENHRY and CDR2 SYGVKD. The DNA of the CDR3 is TGTGCCATCAGCGCTGCTCTAGCGGGAATGATATACAATGAGCAGTTCTTC. This encodes CAISAALAGMIYNEQFF.

The V gene is TRBV6-1, the J gene TRBJ2-2; 7 bases agree with TRBD1. Losses at the gene ends were 3 bases for V and 4 bases for J; bases not matched to a gene: 8. CDR3 length equals 16 residues. The V gene's germline CDR1 is MNHNS and CDR2 SASEGT. This CDR3 reads CASSERQGLGTGELFF. CDR3 coding DNA: TGTGCCAGCAGTGAGCGACAGGGTCTAGGCACCGGGGAGCTGTTTTTT.

The chain recombines TRBV7-2 with TRBJ2-7; tentatively, D is TRBD2 (7 bases). Between the trimmed V and J ends, which lost 5 bases and 3 bases, there was a span of 17 bases. From germline, CDR1 is SGHTA and CDR2 FQGNSA. This CDR3 has 15 residues. In DNA form, the CDR3 reads TGTGCCAGCAGCCTCGGGGGGCAGGTCGGCTACGAGCAGTACTTC. Its translation is CASSLGGQVGYEQYF.

The V gene is TRBV14, the J gene TRBJ1-2; 11 bases line up with TRBD1. V dropped 5 bases and J dropped 6; count of bases not matched to a gene: 8. Germline loops: CDR1 SGHDN, CDR2 FVKESK. The CDR3 totals 15 residues. CDR3 nucleotides: TGTGCCAGCAGCTCCCGGACAGGGGGCTTGGATGGCTACACCTTC. This gives the protein CASSSRTGGLDGYTF. Together with reference TRBV14 and TRBJ1-2, the CDR3 gives the full variable domain: EAGVTQFPSHSVIEKGQTVTLRCDPISGHDNLYWYRRVMGKEIKFLLHFVKESKQDESGMPNNRFLAERTGGTYSTLKVQPAELEDSGVYFCASSSRTGGLDGYTFGSGTRLTVV.

As DNA, the CDR3 is TGTGCCAGCAGCGTAGATTCCAGCGGGAGATACAATGAGCAGTTCTTC. It encodes CASSVDSSGRYNEQFF. The chain recombines TRBV9 with TRBJ2-1, with TRBD2 identical over 8 bases. V trimming: 0 bases; J trimming: 4 bases; junction bases outside the gene matches: 6. This CDR3 is built from 16 residues. CDR1 is SGDLS, CDR2 YYNGEE, per germline.

This chain uses TRBV4-2 with TRBJ1-1; no reliable D call. Germline V lookup: CDR1 LGHNA, CDR2 YNFKEQ. With 0 bases removed from V and 6 bases from J, the gap between germline ends came to 8 bases. The CDR3 length is 13 residues. CDR3 protein: CASSQDPGAEAFF. The CDR3 DNA sequence: TGTGCCAGCAGCCAAGATCCCGGGGCTGAAGCTTTCTTT.

The rearrangement joins TRBV11-2 to TRBJ2-1; no definite D call. CDR1 SGHAT and CDR2 FQNNGV come from the germline V gene. Between the trimmed V and J ends, which lost 2 bases and 9 bases, there was a span of 8 bases. The CDR3 covers 12 residues. Here the CDR3 DNA reads TGTGCCAGCAGCTTATCTCCTACTGAGCAGTTCTTC. It is translated as CASSLSPTEQFF.

The V gene is TRBV12-5, the J gene TRBJ1-1; TRBD1 is a possible D gene (5 bases). Germline V lookup: CDR1 LGHNT, CDR2 FRNRAP. Deletions cut 6 bases from V and 2 bases from J, with 16 bases between. The CDR3 loop spans 15 amino acids. In DNA form, the CDR3 reads TGTGCTAGTGGACTTTATCCACAGGCAAACACTGAAGCTTTCTTT. Protein: CASGLYPQANTEAFF.

The J gene is TRBJ1-2, the V gene TRBV20-1, with 7 bases matching TRBD1. CDR1 and CDR2 from the germline V gene are DFQATT and SNEGSKA (reference sequence). This CDR3 region has 10 residues. The junction had 1 base not matched to a gene; V was cut back by 5 bases and J by 7 bases. In nucleotides, the CDR3 is TGCAGTGCTCACAGGGGTGGCTACACCTTC. It is translated as CSAHRGGYTF.

This sequence joins TRBV6-5 and TRBJ2-5; TRBD2 aligns across 7 bases. The length of the CDR3 is 15 residues. Germline V gene data show CDR1 as MNHEY and CDR2 as SVGAGI. V dropped 8 bases and J dropped 3; count of bases not matched to a gene: 12. For the CDR3, the DNA is TGTGCCAGCGGAACTAGCGCCGACCAAGAAGAGACCCAGTACTTC. Its translation: CASGTSADQEETQYF.

The chain is built from TRBV7-3 and TRBJ2-3; D is perhaps TRBD2 (6 bases). The germline gives CDR1 SGHTA, CDR2 FQGTGA. This CDR3 is 18 amino acids long. Trimming removed 1 base from V and 0 bases from J, with 17 bases in between. CDR3 region: CASSLKVAEGTSTDTQYF. The DNA of the CDR3 is TGTGCCAGCAGCTTAAAGGTAGCGGAGGGAACTAGCACAGATACGCAGTATTTT.

The V call is TRBV6-1, the J call TRBJ1-1; TRBD1 aligns across 8 bases. The CDR3 sequence is 18 residues long. Germline lookup yields CDR1 MNHNS and CDR2 SASEGT. V lost 2 bases, J lost 4 bases, and 15 bases stayed unmatched. The CDR3 DNA follows: TGTGCCAGCAGTGAAATGGTTCTGTCAGGGGGCTTCGGCACTGAAGCTTTCTTT. This codes for CASSEMVLSGGFGTEAFF.

This chain connects TRBV2 to TRBJ1-2; D gene uncertain. Trimming took off 1 base at V and 2 bases at J, with 11 bases between the two ends. The germline V gene has CDR1 SNHLY and CDR2 FYNNEI. The CDR3 extends over 15 amino acids. For the CDR3, the DNA is TGTGCCAGCAGTGAAGGAACCCCAGGCAACTATGGCTACACCTTC. Its protein is CASSEGTPGNYGYTF.

The rearrangement uses TRBV2 and TRBJ1-6; D unclear. Germline CDR1 and CDR2: SNHLY and FYNNEI. The CDR3 has 14 residues. Trimming shortened V by 10 bases and J by 7 bases, and 17 bases separated the two germline ends. The CDR3: CAIRDRAGNSPLHF. CDR3 nucleotides: TGTGCCATCAGAGACCGGGCGGGGAATTCACCCCTCCACTTT.

This clone turned up a few times. V usage is TRBV19 and J usage is TRBJ1-2; TRBD1 agrees at 11 bases. This CDR3 has 18 residues. J lost 2 bases, V lost 6 bases, and 14 bases had no gene match. Looked up from germline, CDR1 is LNHDA and CDR2 is SQIVND (reference sequence). The CDR3 sequence: CASSHNRAGQGANYGYTF. The CDR3 nucleotides read TGTGCCAGTAGCCATAATAGGGCCGGACAGGGGGCAAACTATGGCTACACCTTC.

This clone has just a few counts. The chain carries TRBV4-2 and TRBJ1-1; no clear D gene. V was cut by 1 base and J by 4 bases, with 7 bases left in between. The CDR3 is 13 residues long. The germline CDR1 and CDR2 sequences are LGHNA and YNFKEQ. CDR3: CASSQGISTEAFF. CDR3 DNA sequence: TGTGCCAGCAGCCAAGGTATCAGCACTGAAGCTTTCTTT.

The chain combines TRBV4-3 with TRBJ2-3; TRBD2 matches 8 bases. The CDR3 is 15 residues long. CDR1 is LGHNA, CDR2 YSLEER, per germline. V lost 2 bases, J lost 5 bases, and 6 bases stayed unmatched. The CDR3 sequence: CASSQQRGTGDTQYF. The CDR3 DNA reads TGCGCCAGCAGCCAACAGCGGGGGACCGGAGATACGCAGTATTTT.

V and J are TRBV7-9 and TRBJ1-2; D remains ambiguous. Trimming stripped 11 bases from V and 7 bases from J, with 8 bases between. Germline V gives CDR1 SEHNR, CDR2 FQNEAQ (reference sequence). The CDR3 length is 9 residues. Here the CDR3 DNA reads TGTGCCCACGGTGCTGGCTACACCTTC. Translated: CAHGAGYTF.

The chain carries TRBV27 and TRBJ1-5; D remains unclear. The CDR3 totals 14 residues. V was pared by 7 bases and J by 4 bases, with 14 bases between. Germline CDR1 MNHEY, CDR2 SMNVEV (reference sequence). CDR3: CASTRRTVNQPQHF. CDR3 DNA: TGTGCCAGCACCAGAAGGACTGTTAATCAGCCCCAGCATTTT.